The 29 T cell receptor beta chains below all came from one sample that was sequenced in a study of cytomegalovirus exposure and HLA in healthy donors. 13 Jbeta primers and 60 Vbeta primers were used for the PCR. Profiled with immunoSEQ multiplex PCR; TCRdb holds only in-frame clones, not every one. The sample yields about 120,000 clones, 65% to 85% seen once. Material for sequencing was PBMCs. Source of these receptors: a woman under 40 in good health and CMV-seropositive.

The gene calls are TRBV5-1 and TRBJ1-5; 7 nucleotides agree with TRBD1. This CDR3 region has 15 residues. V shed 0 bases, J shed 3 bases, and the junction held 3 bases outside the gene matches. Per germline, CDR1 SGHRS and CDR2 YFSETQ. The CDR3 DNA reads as TGCGCCAGCAGCTTGGCGGGACAGCCCAATCAGCCCCAGCATTTT. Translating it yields CASSLAGQPNQPQHF.

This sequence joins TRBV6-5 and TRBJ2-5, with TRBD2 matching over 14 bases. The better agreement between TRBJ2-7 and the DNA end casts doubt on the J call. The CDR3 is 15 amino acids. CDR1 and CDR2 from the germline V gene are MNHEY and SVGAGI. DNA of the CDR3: TGTGCCAGCGGGACTAGCGGGAGAGGTATCAACGAGCAGTACTTC. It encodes CASGTSGRGINEQYF.

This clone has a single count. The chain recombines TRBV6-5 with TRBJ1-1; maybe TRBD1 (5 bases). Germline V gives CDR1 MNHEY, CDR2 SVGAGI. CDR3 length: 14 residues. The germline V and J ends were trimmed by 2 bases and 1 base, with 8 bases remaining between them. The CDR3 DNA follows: TGTGCCAGCAGTTACAGGGGCGGGAACACTGAAGCTTTCTTT. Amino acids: CASSYRGGNTEAFF.

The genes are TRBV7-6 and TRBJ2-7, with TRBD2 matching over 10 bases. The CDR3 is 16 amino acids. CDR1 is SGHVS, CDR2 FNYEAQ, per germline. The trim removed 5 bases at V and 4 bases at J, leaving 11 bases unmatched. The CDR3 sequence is CASSIRLAGRPYEQYF. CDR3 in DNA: TGTGCCAGCAGCATCCGACTAGCGGGTCGACCTTACGAGCAGTACTTC.

The CDR3 nucleotides read TGTGCCAGCAGTTTACAGACAGGGACCTACGAGCAGTACTTC. It translates to CASSLQTGTYEQYF. The chain combines TRBV27 with TRBJ2-7; 7 nucleotides match TRBD1. Trimming removed 2 bases from V and 2 bases from J; junction bases left unmatched: 3. The CDR3 runs 14 residues. Germline CDR1 reads MNHEY; CDR2 reads SMNVEV (reference sequence).

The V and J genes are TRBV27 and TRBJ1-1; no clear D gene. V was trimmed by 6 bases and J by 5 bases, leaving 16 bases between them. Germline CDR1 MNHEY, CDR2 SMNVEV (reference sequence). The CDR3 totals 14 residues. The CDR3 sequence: CASRLTREPTEAFF. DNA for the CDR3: TGTGCCAGCAGGCTGACCCGGGAGCCGACTGAAGCTTTCTTT.

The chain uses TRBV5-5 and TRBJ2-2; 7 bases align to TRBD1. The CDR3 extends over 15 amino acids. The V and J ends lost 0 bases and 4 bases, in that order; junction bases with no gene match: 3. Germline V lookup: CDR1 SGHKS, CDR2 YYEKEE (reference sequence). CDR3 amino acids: CASSLVGTVTGELFF. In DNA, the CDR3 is TGTGCCAGCAGCTTGGTAGGGACAGTCACCGGGGAGCTGTTTTTT.

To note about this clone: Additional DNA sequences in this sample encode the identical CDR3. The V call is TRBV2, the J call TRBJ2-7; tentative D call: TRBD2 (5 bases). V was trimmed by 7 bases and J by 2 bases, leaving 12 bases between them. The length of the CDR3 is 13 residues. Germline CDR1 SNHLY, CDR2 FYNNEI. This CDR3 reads CASKEEAAYEQYF. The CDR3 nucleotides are TGTGCCAGCAAGGAGGAGGCGGCCTACGAGCAGTACTTC. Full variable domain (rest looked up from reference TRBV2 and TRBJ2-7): EPEVTQTPSHQVTQMGQEVILRCVPISNHLYFYWYRQILGQKVEFLVSFYNNEISEKSEIFDDQFSVERPDGSNFTLKIRSTKLEDSAMYFCASKEEAAYEQYFGPGTRLTVT.

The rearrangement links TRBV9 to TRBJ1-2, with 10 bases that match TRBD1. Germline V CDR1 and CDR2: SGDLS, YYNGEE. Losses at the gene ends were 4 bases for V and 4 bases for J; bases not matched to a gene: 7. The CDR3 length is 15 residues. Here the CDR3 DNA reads TGTGCCAGCAGCCCTAGGACAGGGGGTAGCTATGGCTACACCTTC. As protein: CASSPRTGGSYGYTF.

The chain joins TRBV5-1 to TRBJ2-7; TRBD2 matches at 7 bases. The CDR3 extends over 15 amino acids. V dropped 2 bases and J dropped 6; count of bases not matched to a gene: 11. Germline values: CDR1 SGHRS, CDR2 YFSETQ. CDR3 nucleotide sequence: TGCGCCAGCAGCTTAGCTAGCGGAGAGGGCCGCGAGCAGTACTTC. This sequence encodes CASSLASGEGREQYF.

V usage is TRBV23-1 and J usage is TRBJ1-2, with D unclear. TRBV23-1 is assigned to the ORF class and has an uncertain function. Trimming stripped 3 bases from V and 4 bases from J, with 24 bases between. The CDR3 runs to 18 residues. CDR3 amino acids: CASSHPRTPPRSLYGYTF. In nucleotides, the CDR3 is TGCGCCAGCAGTCACCCTCGGACTCCCCCCCGTTCACTCTATGGCTACACCTTC.

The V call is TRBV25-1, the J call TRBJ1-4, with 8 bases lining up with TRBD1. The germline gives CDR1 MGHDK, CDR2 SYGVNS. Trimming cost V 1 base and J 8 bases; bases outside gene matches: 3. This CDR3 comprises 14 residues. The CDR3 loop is CASSEWTGNEKLFF. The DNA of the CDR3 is TGTGCCAGCAGTGAATGGACAGGGAACGAAAAACTGTTTTTT.

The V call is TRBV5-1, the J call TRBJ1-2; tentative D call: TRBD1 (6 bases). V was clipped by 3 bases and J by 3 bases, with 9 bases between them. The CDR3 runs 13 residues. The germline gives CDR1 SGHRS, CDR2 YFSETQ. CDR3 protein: CASSSTGYYGYTF. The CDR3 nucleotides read TGCGCCAGCAGCTCCACAGGGTACTATGGCTACACCTTC.

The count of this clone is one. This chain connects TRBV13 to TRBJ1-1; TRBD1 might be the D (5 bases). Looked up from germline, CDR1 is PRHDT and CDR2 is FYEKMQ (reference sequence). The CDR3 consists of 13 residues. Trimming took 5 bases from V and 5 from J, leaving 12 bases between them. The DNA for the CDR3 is TGTGCCAGCAGCCCCCTTCGGGGGACTGAAGCTTTCTTT. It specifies CASSPLRGTEAFF.

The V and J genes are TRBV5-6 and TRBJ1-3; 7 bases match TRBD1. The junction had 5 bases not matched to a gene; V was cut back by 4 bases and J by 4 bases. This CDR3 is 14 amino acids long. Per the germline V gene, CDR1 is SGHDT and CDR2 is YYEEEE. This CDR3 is CASSLRGSGNTIYF. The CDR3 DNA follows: TGTGCCAGCAGCCTCAGGGGGTCCGGAAACACCATATATTTT.

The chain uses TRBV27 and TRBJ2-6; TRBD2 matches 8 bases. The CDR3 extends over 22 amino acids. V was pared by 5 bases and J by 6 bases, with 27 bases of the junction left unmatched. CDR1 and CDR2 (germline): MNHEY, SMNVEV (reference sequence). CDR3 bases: TGTGCCAGCAGTCTACGAGCGGGAGCCCTCCTCTCTGGTTCTTCCGAGGCCAACGTCCTGACTTTC. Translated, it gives CASSLRAGALLSGSSEANVLTF.

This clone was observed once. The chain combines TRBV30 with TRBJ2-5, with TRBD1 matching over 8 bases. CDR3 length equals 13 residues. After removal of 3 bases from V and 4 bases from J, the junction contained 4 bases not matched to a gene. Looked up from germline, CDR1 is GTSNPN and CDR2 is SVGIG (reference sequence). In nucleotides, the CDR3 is TGTGCCTGGAGCGACAGGGGACGAGAGACCCAGTACTTC. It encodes CAWSDRGRETQYF.

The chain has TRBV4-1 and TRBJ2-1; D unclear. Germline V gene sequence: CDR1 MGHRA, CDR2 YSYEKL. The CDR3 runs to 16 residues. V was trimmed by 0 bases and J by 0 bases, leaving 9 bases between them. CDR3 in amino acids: CASSQDGLSSYNEQFF. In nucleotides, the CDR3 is TGCGCCAGCAGCCAAGATGGGCTGAGCTCCTACAATGAGCAGTTCTTC.

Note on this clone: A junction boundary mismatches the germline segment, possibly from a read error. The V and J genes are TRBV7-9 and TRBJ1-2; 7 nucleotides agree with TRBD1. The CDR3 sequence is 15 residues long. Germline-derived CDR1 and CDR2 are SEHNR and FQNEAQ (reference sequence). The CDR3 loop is CSSSSGTELNYGYTF. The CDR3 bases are TGTTCCAGCAGCTCGGGGACAGAACTTAACTATGGCTACACCTTC.

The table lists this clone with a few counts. In nucleotides, the CDR3 is TGTGCCAGCAGACTGGGACAGTTTGGTGGCTACACCTTC. Translating it yields CASRLGQFGGYTF. The chain has TRBV6-5 and TRBJ1-2, with 7 bases fitting TRBD1. V lost 6 bases to trimming and J lost 7 bases; unmatched junction nucleotides: 8. Germline assignment: CDR1 MNHEY and CDR2 SVGAGI. The CDR3 extends over 13 amino acids.

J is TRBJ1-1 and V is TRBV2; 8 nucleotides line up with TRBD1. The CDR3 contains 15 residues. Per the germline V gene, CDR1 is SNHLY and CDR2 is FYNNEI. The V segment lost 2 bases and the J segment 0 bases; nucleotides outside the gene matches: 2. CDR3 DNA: TGTGCCAGCAGTGAAAGGACAGGGATGAACACTGAAGCTTTCTTT. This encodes CASSERTGMNTEAFF.

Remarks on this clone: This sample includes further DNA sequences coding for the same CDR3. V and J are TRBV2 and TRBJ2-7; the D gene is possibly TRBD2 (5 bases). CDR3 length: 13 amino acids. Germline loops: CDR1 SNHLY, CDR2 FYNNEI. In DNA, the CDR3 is TGTTTTTGCAAGGAGGAGGCGGCCTACGAGCAGTACTTC. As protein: CFCKEEAAYEQYF.

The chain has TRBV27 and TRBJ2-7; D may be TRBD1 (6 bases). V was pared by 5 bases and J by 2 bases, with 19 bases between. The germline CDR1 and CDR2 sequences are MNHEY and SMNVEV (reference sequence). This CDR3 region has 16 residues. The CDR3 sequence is CASSHSSGEFAYEQYF. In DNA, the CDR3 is TGTGCCAGCAGTCATTCCTCAGGGGAATTCGCCTACGAGCAGTACTTC.

CDR3 sequence (DNA): TGCAGCGTTTCAACCCCAACAGGGGGCCCTGCAACTAATGAAAAACTGTTTTTT. Translation: CSVSTPTGGPATNEKLFF. The gene calls are TRBV29-1 and TRBJ1-4; 9 nucleotides match TRBD1. Germline lookup yields CDR1 SQVTM and CDR2 ANQGSEA. V gave up 5 bases and J gave up 0 bases; unmatched junction bases: 13. This CDR3 has 18 residues.

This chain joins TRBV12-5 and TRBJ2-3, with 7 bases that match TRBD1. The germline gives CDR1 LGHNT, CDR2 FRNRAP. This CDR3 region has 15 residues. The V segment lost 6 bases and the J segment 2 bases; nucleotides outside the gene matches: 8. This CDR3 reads CASGPIGQVTDTQYF. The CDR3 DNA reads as TGTGCTAGTGGCCCCATAGGACAGGTCACAGATACGCAGTATTTT.

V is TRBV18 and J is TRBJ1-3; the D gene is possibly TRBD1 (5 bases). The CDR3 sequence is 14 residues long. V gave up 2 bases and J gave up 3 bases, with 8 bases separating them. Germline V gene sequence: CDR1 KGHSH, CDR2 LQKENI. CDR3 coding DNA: TGTGCCAGCTCACCAGGGGCAGGTGGAAACACCATATATTTT. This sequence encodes CASSPGAGGNTIYF.

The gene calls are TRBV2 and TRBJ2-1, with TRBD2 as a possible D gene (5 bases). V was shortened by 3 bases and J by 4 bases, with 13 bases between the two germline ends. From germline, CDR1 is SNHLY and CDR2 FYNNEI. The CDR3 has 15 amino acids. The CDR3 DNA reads TGTGCCAGCAGTGATTTTCCGGAGGCTTACAATGAGCAGTTCTTC. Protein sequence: CASSDFPEAYNEQFF.

CDR3 protein: CAISSGMSAYGYTF. Written as DNA, the CDR3 is TGTGCCATCAGTTCGGGGATGAGCGCCTATGGCTACACCTTC. The J gene is TRBJ1-2, the V gene TRBV10-3; D unresolved. Germline V lookup: CDR1 ENHRY, CDR2 SYGVKD. The CDR3 extends over 14 amino acids. Between the trimmed V and J ends, which lost 5 bases and 4 bases, there was a span of 14 bases.

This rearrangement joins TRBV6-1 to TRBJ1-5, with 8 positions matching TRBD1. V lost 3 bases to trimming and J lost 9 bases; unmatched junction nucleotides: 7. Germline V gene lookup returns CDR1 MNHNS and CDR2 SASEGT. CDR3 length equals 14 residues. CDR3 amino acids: CASSDGTGGLPQHF. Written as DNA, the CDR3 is TGTGCCAGCAGTGACGGGACAGGAGGATTGCCCCAGCATTTT.